One sample yielded the 18 T cell receptor beta chains listed below, sequenced in a study of blood T cell repertoires in COVID-19 (dated by TCRdb to between 2020 and 2021). To prepare the library, the immunoSEQ multiplex PCR assay was applied. Held by TCRdb, this immuneACCESS table contains in-frame sequences only and omits some clones. Under half of the omission traces to an unresolved V gene where checked; the cause of the rest is unknown. The sample records a few hundred thousand clones, about 86% of which are singletons. About a tenth of the sample lies in the top ten. What was sequenced was peripheral blood. These receptors were taken from a woman between 50 and 59 years old with COVID-19, enrolled during active disease.

The chain uses TRBV5-4 and TRBJ1-3, with 10 bases lining up with TRBD1. The germline V gene encodes CDR1 SGHNT and CDR2 YYREEE (reference sequence). The V segment lost 3 bases and the J segment 2 bases; nucleotides outside the gene matches: 2. The CDR3 sequence is 15 residues long. CDR3 amino acids: CASSSTGGPGNTIYF. DNA of the CDR3: TGTGCCAGCAGCTCGACAGGGGGCCCTGGAAACACCATATATTTT.

This sequence joins TRBV6-2 or TRBV6-3 and TRBJ2-7; tentatively, D is TRBD2 (5 bases). CDR1 MNHEY and CDR2 SVGEGT come from the germline V gene. The CDR3 totals 13 residues. Trimming removed 2 bases from V and 4 bases from J, with 9 bases in between. The CDR3 nucleotides read TGTGCCAGCAGTTACCGGAGGTCGTACGAGCAGTACTTC. It codes for CASSYRRSYEQYF.

V is TRBV12-3 or TRBV12-4 and J is TRBJ1-2, with a tentative D call TRBD1 (5 bases). This CDR3 is 12 amino acids long. The germline V and J ends were trimmed by 7 bases and 4 bases, with 10 bases remaining between them. CDR3 in amino acids: CASTRGGYGYTF. DNA for the CDR3: TGTGCCAGCACCCGCGGGGGCTATGGCTACACCTTC.

This rearrangement joins TRBV6-5 to TRBJ2-7; 10 nucleotides align to TRBD1. V dropped 2 bases and J dropped 4; count of bases not matched to a gene: 2. Germline lookup yields CDR1 MNHEY and CDR2 SVGAGI. The CDR3 length is 14 residues. DNA for the CDR3: TGTGCCAGCAGTTACCGGACAGGGGGATACGAGCAGTACTTC. Its translation is CASSYRTGGYEQYF.

This clone has a single count. V and J are TRBV4-3 and TRBJ2-4; TRBD1 matches 9 bases. Germline CDR1 LGHNA, CDR2 YSLEER. The CDR3 covers 14 residues. Trimming cost V 3 bases and J 9 bases; bases outside gene matches: 6. The CDR3 DNA is TGCGCCAGCAGCCAGGACAGGGGAGTTACCATTCAGTACTTC. Its translation is CASSQDRGVTIQYF.

The rearrangement links TRBV28 to TRBJ1-2; 7 bases agree with TRBD1. V lost 5 bases and J lost 0; bases outside the gene matches: 15. This CDR3 is built from 18 residues. The germline CDR1 and CDR2 sequences are MDHEN and SYDVKM. The CDR3 DNA sequence: TGTGCCAGCAGTCACCGCGTCCGGACAGGAAAATCTAACTATGGCTACACCTTC. Translation gives CASSHRVRTGKSNYGYTF.

The chain uses TRBV9 and TRBJ2-7; 7 nucleotides align to TRBD2. The CDR3 is 15 residues long. Germline values: CDR1 SGDLS, CDR2 YYNGEE. V gave up 4 bases and J gave up 3 bases; unmatched junction bases: 10. CDR3: CASSPPNRDYYEQYF. CDR3 bases: TGTGCCAGCAGCCCACCGAACCGGGACTACTACGAGCAGTACTTC.

The rearrangement uses TRBV19 and TRBJ1-5, with D tentatively TRBD1 (5 bases). Germline assignment: CDR1 LNHDA and CDR2 SQIVND (reference sequence). V was trimmed by 6 bases and J by 8 bases, leaving 14 bases between them. The CDR3 consists of 13 residues. For the CDR3, the DNA is TGTGCCAGTAGGCGGACACGCGGGGAGCCCCAGCATTTT. Amino acid sequence: CASRRTRGEPQHF.

This clone was seen more than once but under ten times. The rearrangement uses TRBV7-9 and TRBJ2-7; a weak D match, TRBD1 (6 bases). This CDR3 has 14 residues. Germline V gene sequence: CDR1 SEHNR, CDR2 FQNEAQ (reference sequence). The germline V and J ends were trimmed by 5 bases and 2 bases, with 13 bases remaining between them. CDR3 bases: TGTGCCAGCAGCCATAGGACAGCACCCTACGAGCAGTACTTC. It codes for CASSHRTAPYEQYF.

This clone was recorded a few times. The chain carries TRBV7-2 and TRBJ2-1, with 9 bases aligning to TRBD2. In germline, CDR1 is SGHTA, CDR2 FQGNSA. The ends lost 1 base at V and 4 bases at J; junction bases unmatched: 8. This CDR3 comprises 17 residues. CDR3 DNA: TGTGCCAGCAGCTTAGTCGGGGGAGCGGGGGGTTACAATGAGCAGTTCTTC. Its translation: CASSLVGGAGGYNEQFF.

The rearrangement links TRBV7-2 to TRBJ1-5, with D perhaps matching TRBD1 (5 bases). V gave up 5 bases and J gave up 5 bases, with 16 bases separating them. CDR1 and CDR2 (germline): SGHTA, FQGNSA. The CDR3 consists of 15 residues. The CDR3, as DNA: TGTGCCAGCAGCCCGGGGGGGTCAAGAGATCAGCCCCAGCATTTT. This gives the protein CASSPGGSRDQPQHF.

The genes are TRBV5-1 and TRBJ2-5; 9 bases are a match to TRBD2. J lost 3 bases, V lost 4 bases, and 4 bases had no gene match. There are 14 residues in the CDR3. Germline V lookup: CDR1 SGHRS, CDR2 YFSETQ. Here the CDR3 reads CASSPGTSKETQYF. For the CDR3, the DNA is TGCGCCAGCAGCCCAGGGACTAGCAAAGAGACCCAGTACTTC.

This chain connects TRBV7-8 to TRBJ1-5, with D uncertain. Germline CDR1 SGHVS, CDR2 FQNEAQ. V lost 1 base and J lost 4, with 8 bases in between. CDR3 length equals 14 residues. CDR3: CASSLVGGNQPQHF. The CDR3 DNA is TGTGCCAGCAGCTTAGTGGGAGGGAATCAGCCCCAGCATTTT.

This clone showed up just once. The chain uses TRBV7-9 and TRBJ2-1; 13 bases map to TRBD2. The germline V gene has CDR1 SEHNR and CDR2 FQNEAQ (reference sequence). This CDR3 has 17 residues. V lost 5 bases to trimming and J lost 11 bases; unmatched junction nucleotides: 15. This CDR3 is CASSPPGLAGPSKKQFF. In DNA form, the CDR3 reads TGTGCCAGCAGCCCCCCGGGACTAGCGGGGCCCAGTAAAAAGCAGTTCTTC.

The rearrangement uses TRBV30 and TRBJ2-2, with 7 nucleotides matching TRBD2. Trimming at V came to 3 bases and at J to 6 bases, leaving 4 bases not matched to a gene. Per the germline V gene, CDR1 is GTSNPN and CDR2 is SVGIG (reference sequence). CDR3 size: 13 residues. CDR3 coding DNA: TGTGCCTGGAGCGGCCGGGGGGCCGGGGAGCTGTTTTTT. Its translation is CAWSGRGAGELFF.

The chain uses TRBV7-2 and TRBJ1-6, with a possible D match to TRBD1 (5 bases). Germline values: CDR1 SGHTA, CDR2 FQGNSA. The CDR3 is 16 amino acids. V dropped 2 bases and J dropped 7 bases, with 15 bases sitting between them. The CDR3 region is CASSLNSGRVNSPLHF. The CDR3 DNA reads as TGTGCCAGCAGCTTAAACTCGGGCAGGGTCAATTCACCCCTCCACTTT.

This clone was seen only once. This chain uses TRBV6-5 with TRBJ2-5; tentatively, D is TRBD2 (6 bases). Deletions cut 6 bases from V and 5 bases from J, with 16 bases between. The CDR3 has 14 residues. Germline assignment: CDR1 MNHEY and CDR2 SVGAGI. CDR3 protein: CASRPTRREETQYF. The CDR3 DNA reads TGTGCCAGCAGGCCGACTAGGAGGGAGGAGACCCAGTACTTC.

This clone appeared once. V usage is TRBV9 and J usage is TRBJ2-1, with 10 bases aligning to TRBD2. Germline CDR1 and CDR2: SGDLS and YYNGEE. This CDR3 has 15 residues. V was clipped by 3 bases and J by 10 bases; unmatched bases: 10. This CDR3 reads CASSGSGGRLEEQFF. CDR3 nucleotides: TGTGCCAGCAGCGGTAGCGGGGGGCGTCTCGAGGAGCAGTTCTTC.